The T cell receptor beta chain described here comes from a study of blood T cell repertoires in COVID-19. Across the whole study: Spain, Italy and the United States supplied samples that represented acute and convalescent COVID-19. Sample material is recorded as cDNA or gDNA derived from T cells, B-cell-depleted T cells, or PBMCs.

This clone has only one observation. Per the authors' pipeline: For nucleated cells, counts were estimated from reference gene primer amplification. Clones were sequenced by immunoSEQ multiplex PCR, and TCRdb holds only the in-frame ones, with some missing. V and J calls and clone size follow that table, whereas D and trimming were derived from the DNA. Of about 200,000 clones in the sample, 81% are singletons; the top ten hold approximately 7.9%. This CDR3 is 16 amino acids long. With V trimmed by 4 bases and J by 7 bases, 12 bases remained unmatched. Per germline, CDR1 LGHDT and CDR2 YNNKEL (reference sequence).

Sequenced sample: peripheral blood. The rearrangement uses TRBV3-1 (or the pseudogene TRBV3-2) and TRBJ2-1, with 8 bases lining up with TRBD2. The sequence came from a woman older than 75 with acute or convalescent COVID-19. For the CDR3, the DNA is TGTGCCAGCAGCCCGGGGGCGGGGGGTGTCTTGAATGAGCAGTTCTTC. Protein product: CASSPGAGGVLNEQFF.